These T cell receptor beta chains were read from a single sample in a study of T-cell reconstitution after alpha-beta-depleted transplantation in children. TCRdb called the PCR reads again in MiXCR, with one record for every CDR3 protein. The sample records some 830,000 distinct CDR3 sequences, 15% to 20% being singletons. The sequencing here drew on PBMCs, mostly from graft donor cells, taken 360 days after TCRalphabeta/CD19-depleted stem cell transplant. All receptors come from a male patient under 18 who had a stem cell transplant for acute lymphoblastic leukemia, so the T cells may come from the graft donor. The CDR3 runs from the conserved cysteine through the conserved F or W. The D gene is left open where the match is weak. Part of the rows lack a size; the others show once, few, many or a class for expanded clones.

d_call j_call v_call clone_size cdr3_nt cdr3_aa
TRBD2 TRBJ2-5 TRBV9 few TGTGCCAGCAGCGTTGGGGTAGCGGGGTTGCAGACCCAGTACTTC CASSVGVAGLQTQYF
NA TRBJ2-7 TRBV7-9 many TGTGCCAGCAGCTCCCGGTATAGAGGGATCCACGAGCAGTACTTC CASSSRYRGIHEQYF
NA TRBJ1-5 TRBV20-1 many TGCAGTGCTAGAGATCGGGCCAGAGGTATTTTCTATAGCAATCAGCCCCAGCATTTT CSARDRARGIFYSNQPQHF
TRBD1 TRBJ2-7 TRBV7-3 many TGTGCCAGCAGCTCCGGTCCGGGACAGTTCCCTATCTACGAGCAGTACTTC CASSSGPGQFPIYEQYF
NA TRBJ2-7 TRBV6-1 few TGTGCCAGCGGCGAGGACCCAACCTACGAGCAGTACTTC CASGEDPTYEQYF
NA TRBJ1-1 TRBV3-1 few TGTGCCAGCAGCCGCGGAGGGCCTGGGACTGAAGCTTTCTTT CASSRGGPGTEAFF
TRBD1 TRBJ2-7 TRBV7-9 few TGTGCCTTGGGTGGGACAGCCTACGAGCAGTACTTC CALGGTAYEQYF
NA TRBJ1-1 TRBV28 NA TGTGCCAGCGCCTCCCGACGGGTAGCTGAAGCTTTCTTT CASASRRVAEAFF
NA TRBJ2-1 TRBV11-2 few TGTGCCAGCAGTTGGGAGAATTACAATGAGCAGTTCTTC CASSWENYNEQFF
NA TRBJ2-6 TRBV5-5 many TGTGCCAGCGGAGGGACACTACCTGGGGCCAACGTCCTGACTTTC CASGGTLPGANVLTF
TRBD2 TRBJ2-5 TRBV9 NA TGTGCCAGCAGCGTAAACCTAGCGGGAGCAGGCGAAGAGACCCAGTACTTC CASSVNLAGAGEETQYF
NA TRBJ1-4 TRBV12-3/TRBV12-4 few TGTGCCAGCAGCCCAGGTGTATTTCTCCGATATAATGAAAAACTGTTTTTT CASSPGVFLRYNEKLFF
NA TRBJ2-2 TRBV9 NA TGTGCCAGCAGCGTAGAAGTGGAGGGGGCCGGCGGGGAGCTGTTTTTT CASSVEVEGAGGELFF
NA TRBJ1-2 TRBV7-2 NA TGTGCCAGCAGCTTAGGGGCCCTCCTGGGGGACTATGGCTACACCTTC CASSLGALLGDYGYTF
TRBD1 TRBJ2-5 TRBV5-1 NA TGCGCCAGCAGCTTGACTATCGGCAGGGGGCGTGGGACCCAGTACTTC CASSLTIGRGRGTQYF
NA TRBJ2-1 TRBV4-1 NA TGCGCCAGCAGCCAAGAAGAGCGGCTAAGCTCCTACAATGAGCAGTTCTTC CASSQEERLSSYNEQFF
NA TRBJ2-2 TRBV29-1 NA TGCAGCGTTGTGTACCTATCCAACACCGGGGAGCTGTTTTTT CSVVYLSNTGELFF